This entry describes one TCR beta chain. These data originate in a study of patients and donors after allogeneic stem cell transplantation. Germline assignment: CDR1 SEHNR and CDR2 FQNEAQ (reference sequence). Trimming shortened V by 0 bases and J by 2 bases, and 13 bases separated the two germline ends. The length of the CDR3 is 17 residues. TCRdb re-called the RT-PCR reads with MiXCR, one entry per CDR3 protein. In the table there are more than 850,000 distinct CDR3 sequences, 18% of which are singletons. The chain carries TRBV7-9 and TRBJ1-4, with D maybe TRBD1 (5 bases). This TCR was recovered from a human donor who was either an allogeneic HSCT recipient or a stem cell or donor lymphocyte infusion donor (not recorded which). It is not recorded whose cells these are; they may come from a transplant donor. The sequenced sample was blood, either unsorted or a sorted T cell fraction (not recorded which). The DNA for the CDR3 is TGTGCCAGCAGCTTAGCGCTAAGGGGCCTTACTAATGAAAAACTGTTTTTT. Translation: CASSLALRGLTNEKLFF.